This record concerns one TCR beta chain sequence. Its target is not known. This CDR3 has 13 amino acids. V lost 4 bases to trimming and J lost 5 bases, with 12 bases between them. Germline V gives CDR1 SQVTM, CDR2 ANQGSEA. Time point specified: baseline, week 1 (first vaccination visit). The sample's treatment: pre-vaccination baseline after standard-of-care therapy. Clones were sequenced by immunoSEQ multiplex PCR, and TCRdb holds only the in-frame ones, with some missing. The table shows tens of thousands of clones, with more than 65% occurring only once. This entry belongs to a study of a mutant IDH1 vaccine in newly diagnosed glioma. Study in general: Treated patients showed a male proportion of roughly 62%, a female proportion of around 40%, and a mean age of 40.4 years. Receipt of radiotherapy, temozolomide, or both preceded the study, and most received both. Study results and caveats: Alterations occurring in top peripheral T cell clonotypes seemed unrelated to pseudoprogression. Researchers report vaccine-induced immune responses in approximately 95% of patients.

The sequencing here drew on PBMCs, taken from a glioma patient treated with radiotherapy, temozolomide or both. The clonotype originates from a man between 35 and 55 years old with glioma. Some clones in this sample may be carry-over from other donors' samples. This chain joins TRBV29-1 and TRBJ1-3; D might be TRBD1 (5 bases). In DNA, the CDR3 is TGCAGCGTTGTGCAGGGAGGTCGAAACACCATATATTTT. This encodes CSVVQGGRNTIYF.